The source of this T cell receptor beta chain is a study of shared clonotypes between healthy human individuals. There are a few counts of this clone. Profiled with immunoSEQ multiplex PCR; TCRdb holds only in-frame clones, not every one. The sample holds 2.3 million or so clones, approximately 93% seen once. Germline values: CDR1 LGHNA, CDR2 YNFKEQ. The CDR3 extends over 15 amino acids. The V gene lost 1 base and the J gene lost 1 base, with 10 bases spanning the gap. The source material was naive CD4+ T cells from PBMCs. Subset in this sample: CD45RA+ positively selected. The chain has TRBV4-2 and TRBJ1-1; D is undetermined. This TCR was sampled from a man between 18 and 29 years old in good health. Some clones in this sample may be carry-over from other donors' samples. The CDR3: CASSQVADSNTEAFF. CDR3 sequence (DNA): TGTGCCAGCAGCCAAGTCGCGGACTCGAACACTGAAGCTTTCTTT.